This T cell receptor beta chain was retrieved from a study of cytomegalovirus exposure and HLA in healthy donors (dated by TCRdb to 2016 to 2017). Describing the broader study: The 500 to 800 repertoires of the first cohort and the 110 or so validation repertoires were produced on the same platform, according to a later analysis. The study was designed to test whether signatures of past pathogen exposure could be identified by cataloging public T cell receptors. Besides the first cohort of around 670 subjects, a separate validation cohort made up of 120 different subjects was used. To predict cytomegalovirus infection status, the study brought together high-throughput TCR immunosequencing, statistical association of individual TCRs with disease status, and machine learning. Study-level results and caveats: A few of the identified cytomegalovirus-associated TCR beta chains were confirmed in vitro to be specific for cytomegalovirus antigens. Of the cluster scores, roughly 95% were above 0 in a later analysis, which found that TCRs clustered in the first cohort also tended to co-occur in the 120 validation repertoires. In both the original and validation cohorts, the classifier was reported to diagnose cytomegalovirus status with high specificity and sensitivity. A later analysis had no HLA typing for the validation cohort, so co-occurrence there was scored across all 130 or so repertoires. Across donors, most TCR sequences were observed very rarely, whereas some public TCRs were present in many individuals. The authors suggested that the approach could potentially be generalized to other disease states and immunological phenotypes. A total of fewer than 200 TCR beta chains were listed by the study as associated with cytomegalovirus.

Library prep was done by the immunoSEQ multiplex PCR assay. The published analysis was carried out like this. A statistical classification framework was built for diagnosing cytomegalovirus status from the catalog of TCR beta chain sequences. The clones in this table, taken by TCRdb from immuneACCESS, are in-frame only. Not every clone is retained; where verified, under half of the shortfall comes from an unresolved V gene, and the cause of the rest is unknown. The D gene and trimming were derived from the DNA, and the V and J assignments and clone size from that table. The sample table shows about 150,000 clones, and over 90% are seen once. The ten most abundant clones make up roughly 1.9% of the sample. About this clone: The antigen this receptor binds is unknown. No much larger clone is present one base from it, and per-base qualities are unavailable.

Donors formed part of the validation cohort, which comprised 120 subjects and was distinct from the first cohort of several hundred subjects. The source is a young man in good health and CMV-seropositive. Specimen: PBMCs.

Here is the DNA: TGTGCCAGCAGCTTAGTTGGACTAGCGGCCTACGAGCAGTACTTC. This codes for CASSLVGLAAYEQYF. Recombination connected TRBV7-9 to TRBJ2-7; 10 middle bases align to TRBD2. Unmatched junction bases come to 2, with V trimmed by 1 base and J by 2 bases. The CDR3 numbers 15 residues from cysteine through phenylalanine. Kept here is only the CDR3 DNA, which spans 45 bases and is read in frame from base 1. Per the germline V gene (reference sequence), SEHNR is the CDR1 and FQNEAQ is the CDR2.